Below, 13 T cell receptor beta chains from the same sample are listed, as sequenced in a study of T cells in Graves' hyperthyroidism and ophthalmopathy. Amplified regions were TCR beta CDR3 sequences from RNA transcripts. The HTBI primer set drove a first-round RT-PCR of the TCR CDR3. Using its own MiXCR run on the multiplex PCR reads, TCRdb lists one record per CDR3 protein. The sample has approximately 620,000 distinct CDR3 sequences, approximately 13% seen once. The sample consisted of blood. Every receptor here comes from a young woman with Graves' hyperthyroidism that later progressed to Graves' ophthalmopathy.

Many counts were recorded for this clonotype. The rearrangement joins TRBV19 to TRBJ1-1; the D is unclear. The germline V and J ends were trimmed by 3 bases and 1 base, with 9 bases remaining between them. This CDR3 has 14 residues. The germline V gene encodes CDR1 LNHDA and CDR2 SQIVND (reference sequence). CDR3 amino acids: CASSISWENTEAFF. CDR3 bases: TGTGCCAGTAGTATCAGTTGGGAGAACACTGAAGCTTTCTTT.

This clonotype came up many times. The gene calls are TRBV19 and TRBJ2-5; the match to TRBD2 covers 8 bases. The J segment lost 1 base and the V segment lost 5 bases, leaving 3 bases of the junction unmatched. Germline CDR1 and CDR2: LNHDA and SQIVND (reference sequence). The CDR3 extends over 14 amino acids. The CDR3 protein is CASSGGTSQETQYF. As DNA, the CDR3 is TGTGCCAGTAGTGGCGGGACTAGCCAAGAGACCCAGTACTTC.

This clonotype was counted at least ten times. The genes are TRBV12-3 or TRBV12-4 and TRBJ2-3; 10 bases fit TRBD2. Germline trimming cut 4 bases from V and 2 bases from J; bases unmatched to any gene: 15. The CDR3 has 19 residues. The DNA for the CDR3 is TGTGCCAGCAGTTCGGACTTTGAAGCGGGAGGGACTAACACAGATACGCAGTATTTT. Translation gives CASSSDFEAGGTNTDTQYF.

This clonotype was detected only a few times. The rearrangement links TRBV6-1 to TRBJ2-2; D may be TRBD1 (5 bases). CDR1 is MNHNS and CDR2 is SASEGT in the germline V gene. This CDR3 spans 17 amino acids. Trimming took 8 bases from V and 0 from J, leaving 19 bases between them. CDR3 DNA: TGTGCCAGCGGAAATTACGGACATATATCGAACACCGGGGAGCTGTTTTTT. Translated, it gives CASGNYGHISNTGELFF.

This clonotype has ten or more counts. The chain is built from TRBV11-2 and TRBJ2-3, with D perhaps TRBD2 (5 bases). CDR1 and CDR2 from the germline V gene are SGHAT and FQNNGV. The CDR3 has 15 residues. Between the trimmed V and J ends, which lost 5 bases and 0 bases, there was a span of 12 bases. CDR3 region: CASSRTGMSTDTQYF. The CDR3 DNA reads as TGTGCCAGCAGCCGGACTGGGATGAGCACAGATACGCAGTATTTT.

V and J are TRBV6-5 and TRBJ1-2; D ambiguous. Germline assignment: CDR1 MNHEY and CDR2 SVGAGI. Deletions cut 4 bases from V and 2 bases from J, with 11 bases between. This CDR3 has 14 amino acids. CDR3 coding DNA: TGTGCCAGCAGTTTATCTCACCACAACTATGGCTACACCTTC. It translates to CASSLSHHNYGYTF.

The sample holds many counts of this clonotype. This sequence joins TRBV6-6 and TRBJ1-1; no definite D call. V lost 0 bases and J 1 base, leaving 6 bases between the germline ends. Germline-derived CDR1 and CDR2 are MNHNY and SVGAGI (reference sequence). CDR3 length: 14 residues. CDR3: CASSYSSANTEAFF. In DNA, the CDR3 is TGTGCCAGCAGTTACTCTTCGGCGAACACTGAAGCTTTCTTT.

This clonotype was counted ten times or more. This chain joins TRBV20-1 and TRBJ1-4; D might be TRBD1 (5 bases). Germline assignment: CDR1 DFQATT and CDR2 SNEGSKA (reference sequence). Deletions cut 6 bases from V and 6 bases from J, with 8 bases between. The CDR3 consists of 11 residues. CDR3 amino acids: CSAQDHEKLFF. The CDR3 DNA reads TGCAGTGCACAGGACCATGAAAAACTGTTTTTT.

In this sample, this clonotype turned up many times. The chain uses TRBV6-2 or TRBV6-3 and TRBJ2-5; D is undetermined. Germline-derived CDR1 and CDR2 are MNHEY and SVGEGT. CDR3 length: 12 residues. The ends were cut back, 5 bases at V and 5 bases at J, with 9 bases in the middle. In DNA, the CDR3 is TGTGCCAGCAGTCACCCCGGTGAGACCCAGTACTTC. It translates to CASSHPGETQYF.

As regards this clonotype: A read error may be the cause here, since a much bigger clone is one base away. The V gene is TRBV19, the J gene TRBJ2-1, with 8 bases matching TRBD2. Trimming at V came to 9 bases and at J to 2 bases, leaving 6 bases not matched to a gene. Germline V gene lookup returns CDR1 LNHDA and CDR2 SQIVND (reference sequence). This CDR3 comprises 14 residues. CDR3 DNA sequence: TGTGCCAGAATGGAGGGACTAGCCTACAATGAGCAGTTCTTC. The encoded protein is CARMEGLAYNEQFF.

This clonotype was recorded a few times. The chain links TRBV7-2 to TRBJ2-3; 7 bases agree with TRBD2. The germline V gene encodes CDR1 SGHTA and CDR2 FQGNSA. Trimming at V came to 4 bases and at J to 6 bases, leaving 13 bases not matched to a gene. CDR3 length: 16 amino acids. CDR3 coding DNA: TGTGCCAGCAGCTCTAGACTAGCCGGAGGGTCGGATACGCAGTATTTT. Amino acid sequence: CASSSRLAGGSDTQYF. Together with reference TRBV7-2 and TRBJ2-3, the CDR3 gives the full variable domain: GAGVSQSPSNKVTEKGKDVELRCDPISGHTALYWYRQSLGQGLEFLIYFQGNSAPDKSGLPSDRFSAERTGGSVSTLTIQRTQQEDSAVYLCASSSRLAGGSDTQYFGPGTRLTVL.

This clonotype came up many times. V is TRBV12-3 or TRBV12-4 and J is TRBJ1-1; D is undetermined. Between the trimmed V and J ends, which lost 6 bases and 1 base, there was a span of 9 bases. The CDR3 runs 13 residues. The CDR3 DNA reads as TGTGCCAGCAGGTCAGGACCGAACACTGAAGCTTTCTTT. It translates to CASRSGPNTEAFF.

This clonotype was recorded at least ten times. The rearrangement uses TRBV6-5 and TRBJ2-7; no clear D. CDR1 is MNHEY and CDR2 is SVGAGI in the germline V gene. Deletions cut 0 bases from V and 7 bases from J, with 4 bases between. The CDR3 consists of 11 residues. This CDR3 is CASSYSREQYF. The CDR3 region has the DNA TGTGCCAGCAGTTACTCGAGGGAGCAGTACTTC.